This TCR beta chain was retrieved from a study of blood T cell repertoires in COVID-19. Study at large: T cells, B-cell-depleted T cells, or PBMCs supplied cDNA or gDNA.

In its sample, this clone was seen once. The germline gives CDR1 MNHEY, CDR2 SMNVEV (reference sequence). V dropped 6 bases and J dropped 3 bases, with 15 bases sitting between them. The CDR3 sequence is 14 residues long. Libraries were prepared by immunoSEQ multiplex PCR; TCRdb keeps only in-frame clonotypes and omits some of them. The sample lists hundreds of thousands of clones, 87% occurring once. The specimen was peripheral blood. This chain uses TRBV27 with TRBJ2-7; perhaps TRBD1 as D (6 bases). The sequence was collected from a woman aged 50 to 60 who had recovered from COVID-19. DNA of the CDR3: TGTGCCAGCAGCCTAGGGGGAAAGGGCTACGAGCAGTACTTC. Encoded protein: CASSLGGKGYEQYF.